This entry features one T cell receptor beta chain sequence. Its antigen remains unknown. cDNA libraries for TRB were generated by 5' RACE incorporating UMI labels. TCRdb re-called the 5' RACE reads; every CDR3 protein appears as one record, without DNA. The sample includes about 130,000 distinct CDR3 sequences. Naivety in CD8+ T cells corresponded to a CD45RO-CCR7+CD27+CD95- phenotype. These data belong to a study of CXCR3-negative and CXCR3-positive naive CD8 T cells. Study-level information: Total TRB output reached about 130 million reads, about 1.5 +/- 0.3 million per library.

Study-wide results and limits: TRBV-TRBJ usage matched between naive CXCR3-negative and CXCR3-positive cells but not between memory cells. Diversity in memory CD8+ cells fell much lower than the comparably high levels seen in both naive subsets. Comparison of naive cells showed more hydrophobic TRB CDR3s in CXCR3-positive than in CXCR3-negative naive cells.

What was sequenced was naive CXCR3+ CD8+ T cells from blood. Specified subset: CD45RO-CCR7+CD27+CD95- naive CD8+ T cells expressing CXCR3 (TNR3+). This clonotype was obtained from a human donor in good health. Some clones in this sample may be carry-over from other donors' samples.

The chain's CDR3 is CASSSHGQGEAEAFF. This chain uses TRBV12-3 or TRBV12-4 with TRBJ1-1; TCRdb's D call of TRBD1 is untestable without DNA. The CDR3 spans 15 residues.